The 13 T cell receptor beta chains listed next were all sequenced from one sample in a study of blood T cell repertoires in COVID-19. Assay: immunoSEQ multiplex PCR; the TCRdb copy retains only in-frame clones and omits some. The table lists a few hundred thousand clones, under 90% of them singletons. Sequenced material: PBMCs or T cells enriched from blood (not recorded which). The receptors were sampled from a man aged 25-45 years with acute COVID-19.

The gene calls are TRBV11-3 and TRBJ2-1, with D possibly being TRBD1 (6 bases). Looked up from germline, CDR1 is SGHNT and CDR2 is YENEEA. This CDR3 is built from 15 residues. Trimming removed 2 bases from V and 7 bases from J, with 15 bases in between. CDR3 coding DNA: TGTGCCAGCAGCTTACTATGGGGGCAAGGTAATGAGCAGTTCTTC. This translates into CASSLLWGQGNEQFF.

This chain links TRBV6-5 with TRBJ1-2; TRBD1 might be the D (6 bases). The germline V gene encodes CDR1 MNHEY and CDR2 SVGAGI. The CDR3 contains 14 residues. The V end lost 5 bases, the J end lost 2 bases, and 12 bases lay between the germline ends. In nucleotides, the CDR3 is TGTGCCAGCAGTCTGCAACAGGGAAACTATGGCTACACCTTC. Its protein is CASSLQQGNYGYTF.

This chain connects TRBV27 to TRBJ2-1; D perhaps matches TRBD2 (7 bases). Trimming pared 5 bases from V and 5 bases from J, leaving 16 bases between. The CDR3 sequence is 15 residues long. In germline, CDR1 is MNHEY, CDR2 SMNVEV (reference sequence). The CDR3 loop reads CASSPEGGRDNEQFF. CDR3 sequence (DNA): TGTGCCAGCAGTCCCGAGGGGGGGCGGGACAATGAGCAGTTCTTC.

The chain carries TRBV27 and TRBJ2-2, with 11 bases that match TRBD2. V lost 5 bases and J lost 4; bases outside the gene matches: 12. CDR1 MNHEY and CDR2 SMNVEV come from the germline V gene (reference sequence). This CDR3 comprises 18 residues. The CDR3 reads CASSTLTGTSGSTGELFF. CDR3 nucleotide sequence: TGTGCCAGCAGTACACTCACCGGGACTAGCGGTTCCACCGGGGAGCTGTTTTTT.

Concerning this clone: Additional DNA sequences in this sample encode the identical CDR3. The genes are TRBV28 and TRBJ1-2; D is perhaps TRBD1 (6 bases). The CDR3 has 12 residues. Germline V gene lookup returns CDR1 MDHEN and CDR2 SYDVKM. Trimming removed 6 bases from V and 2 bases from J, with 7 bases in between. The CDR3 region is CASSGQNYGYTF. The CDR3 DNA sequence: TGTGCCAGCAGCGGACAGAACTATGGCTACACCTTC.

The rearrangement uses TRBV5-6 and TRBJ2-1; 9 bases line up with TRBD1. V gave up 4 bases and J gave up 10 bases; unmatched junction bases: 6. CDR1 and CDR2 (germline): SGHDT, YYEEEE. The CDR3 runs to 13 residues. CDR3: CASSTGQGLEQFF. DNA of the CDR3: TGTGCCAGCAGCACTGGACAGGGGTTAGAGCAGTTCTTC.

This clone was detected a few times. V is TRBV19 and J is TRBJ2-3; 11 bases are a match to TRBD2. There are 18 residues in the CDR3. Germline-derived CDR1 and CDR2 are LNHDA and SQIVND (reference sequence). With 6 bases clipped from V and 1 base from J, the junction kept 12 bases outside the gene matches. The CDR3 sequence is CASRPNTGTSGRTDTQYF. CDR3 sequence (DNA): TGTGCCAGTAGACCGAACACCGGGACTAGCGGACGCACAGATACGCAGTATTTT.

V usage is TRBV5-4 and J usage is TRBJ1-6; TRBD1 is a possible D gene (6 bases). The CDR3 sequence is 15 residues long. Germline values: CDR1 SGHNT, CDR2 YYREEE (reference sequence). V shed 4 bases and J shed 5 bases, with 13 bases lying between them. The chain's CDR3 is CASSSQTGHNSPLHF. The CDR3 DNA is TGTGCCAGCAGCAGCCAGACAGGACATAATTCACCCCTCCACTTT. Filled out from reference TRBV5-4 and TRBJ1-6, the complete variable domain reads ETGVTQSPTHLIKTRGQQVTLRCSSQSGHNTVSWYQQALGQGPQFIFQYYREEENGRGNFPPRFSGLQFPNYSSELNVNALELDDSALYLCASSSQTGHNSPLHFGNGTRLTVT.

The J gene is TRBJ2-7, the V gene TRBV6-1, with no clear D. V lost 2 bases and J 2 bases, leaving 7 bases between the germline ends. Germline values: CDR1 MNHNS, CDR2 SASEGT. The CDR3 totals 13 residues. CDR3 loop: CASSETPTYEQYV. The CDR3 DNA reads as TGTGCCAGCAGTGAAACACCAACCTACGAGCAGTACGTC.

This sequence joins TRBV28 and TRBJ2-7, with a possible D match to TRBD2 (6 bases). The germline gives CDR1 MDHEN, CDR2 SYDVKM. The CDR3 runs to 16 residues. Trimming pared 6 bases from V and 4 bases from J, leaving 22 bases between. The CDR3 loop is CASSTGRRGAGYEQYV. CDR3 nucleotides: TGTGCCAGCAGCACGGGTAGGAGGGGCGCTGGGTACGAGCAGTACGTC.

The chain's CDR3 is CASSPAGGNSYEQYV. The CDR3, as DNA: TGTGCCAGCAGCCCGGCGGGGGGGAACTCCTACGAGCAGTACGTC. The chain links TRBV7-8 to TRBJ2-7; 9 positions match TRBD2. The CDR3 is made up of 15 amino acids. The ends lost 5 bases at V and 0 bases at J; junction bases unmatched: 5. Per the germline V gene, CDR1 is SGHVS and CDR2 is FQNEAQ.

The chain is built from TRBV30 and TRBJ2-2; TRBD2 aligns across 13 bases. CDR3 length: 15 residues. Trimming at V came to 5 bases and at J to 4 bases, leaving 4 bases not matched to a gene. In germline, CDR1 is GTSNPN, CDR2 SVGIG (reference sequence). CDR3 sequence: CAWGLAGAGTGELFF. The CDR3 coding sequence is TGTGCCTGGGGACTAGCGGGAGCGGGCACCGGGGAGCTGTTTTTT.

The chain recombines TRBV5-1 with TRBJ1-3; 8 bases are a match to TRBD1. The ends lost 1 base at V and 3 bases at J; junction bases unmatched: 6. Germline V CDR1 and CDR2: SGHRS, YFSETQ. The length of the CDR3 is 16 residues. The CDR3 bases are TGCGCCAGCAGCTTGAGCGACAGGGGAAGTGGAAACACCATATATTTT. The encoded protein is CASSLSDRGSGNTIYF.